This T cell receptor beta chain was found in a study of early T cells in non-severe SARS-CoV-2 infection. The CDR3 contains 13 residues. Germline CDR1 reads SQVTM; CDR2 reads ANQGSEA. V gave up 3 bases and J gave up 0 bases, with 7 bases separating them. One entry per CDR3 protein, called by TCRdb with MiXCR from the 5' RACE reads. The profile shows 36,000 or so distinct CDR3 sequences, around 3.9% of them singletons. This clonotype was seen repeatedly, ten times or more. The rearrangement uses TRBV29-1 and TRBJ2-3; D is ambiguous. This sequence originates from an adult who was a healthcare worker with PCR-confirmed SARS-CoV-2 infection or an uninfected control (not recorded which). The material sequenced was whole blood. In DNA form, the CDR3 reads TGCAGCGTTGAGTCTTCTAGCACAGATACGCAGTATTTT. It codes for CSVESSSTDTQYF.